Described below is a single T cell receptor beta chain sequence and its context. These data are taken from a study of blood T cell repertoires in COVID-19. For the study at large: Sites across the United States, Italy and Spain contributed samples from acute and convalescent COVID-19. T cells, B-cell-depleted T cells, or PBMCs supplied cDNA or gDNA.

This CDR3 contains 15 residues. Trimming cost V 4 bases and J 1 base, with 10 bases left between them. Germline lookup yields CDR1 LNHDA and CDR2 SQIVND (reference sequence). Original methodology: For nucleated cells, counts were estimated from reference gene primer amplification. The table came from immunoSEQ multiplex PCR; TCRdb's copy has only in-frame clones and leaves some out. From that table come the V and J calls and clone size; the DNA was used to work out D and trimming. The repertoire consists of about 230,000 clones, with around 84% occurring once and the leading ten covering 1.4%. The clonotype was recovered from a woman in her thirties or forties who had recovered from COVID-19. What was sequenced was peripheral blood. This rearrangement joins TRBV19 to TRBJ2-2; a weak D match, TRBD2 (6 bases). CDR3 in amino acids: CASSTRDWNTGELFF. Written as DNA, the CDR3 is TGTGCCAGTAGTACCCGGGACTGGAACACCGGGGAGCTGTTTTTT.